The entry below gives a single T cell receptor beta chain sequence along with its context. Its cognate antigen is unknown. One end of the junction varies from germline; a read error may be responsible. These data come from a study of molecular identifiers for immune sequencing clone quantification. Overall study findings and caveats: Identical TCR molecules sharing a barcode could underestimate highly expanded clone sizes.

CDR1 MGHRA and CDR2 YSYEKL come from the germline V gene. The length of the CDR3 is 16 residues. From the PCR reads, TCRdb called clonotypes with MiXCR, one entry per CDR3 protein. The table shows about 500,000 distinct CDR3 sequences, with approximately 25% occurring only once. The sample consisted of naive CD8+ T cells from blood, with Jurkat cell RNA spiked in. Subset in this sample: FACS-sorted CD8+CD4-CCR7+CD45RA+ naive T cells. The TCR originated in a human donor in good health. Some libraries in this study had Jurkat cell RNA spiked in. The chain has TRBV4-1 and TRBJ1-1, with a possible D match to TRBD1 (5 bases). The CDR3 sequence is CASSLPPGALHTAAFF. CDR3 in DNA: TGCGCCAGCAGCCTCCCCCCCGGGGCTTTGCACACTGCAGCTTTCTTT.